The 9 T cell receptor beta chains presented below share a single source sample, sequenced in a study of blood T cell repertoires in COVID-19. Data came from immunoSEQ multiplex PCR; TCRdb stores just in-frame clones and leaves some out. The sample consists of under 400,000 clones, roughly 90% of them appearing once. Specimen: PBMCs or T cells enriched from blood (not recorded which). The receptor set was obtained from a woman in her twenties or thirties who had been exposed to COVID-19.

This clone occurred a few times. The chain has TRBV18 and TRBJ2-7; D ambiguous. This CDR3 has 13 amino acids. CDR1 and CDR2 from the germline V gene are KGHSH and LQKENI. With 4 bases removed from V and 5 bases from J, the gap between germline ends came to 12 bases. CDR3 loop: CASSLERGNEQYF. The CDR3 nucleotides are TGTGCCAGCTCACTTGAACGCGGTAACGAGCAGTACTTC.

This chain links TRBV28 with TRBJ2-7; possible D gene TRBD2, 6 bases. This CDR3 has 14 residues. Germline values: CDR1 MDHEN, CDR2 SYDVKM. V shed 0 bases and J shed 4 bases, with 10 bases lying between them. The CDR3 DNA reads as TGTGCCAGCAGTTTATGGAAGGAGGGGTACGAGCAGTACTTC. Translating gives CASSLWKEGYEQYF.

The V call is TRBV4-1, the J call TRBJ2-5; 16 positions agree with TRBD2. This CDR3 is 17 amino acids long. With V trimmed by 1 base and J by 4 bases, 3 bases remained unmatched. Germline CDR1 is MGHRA and CDR2 is YSYEKL. CDR3 nucleotide sequence: TGCGCCAGCAGCCAAGGGGGACTAGCGGGAGGGATAGAGACCCAGTACTTC. Its protein is CASSQGGLAGGIETQYF.

This chain joins TRBV28 and TRBJ2-7; TRBD2 is a possible D gene (6 bases). The CDR3 has 16 residues. V lost 6 bases to trimming and J lost 3 bases, with 21 bases between them. Germline values: CDR1 MDHEN, CDR2 SYDVKM. The chain's CDR3 is CASSRQRIAVNYEQYF. The CDR3 DNA is TGTGCCAGCAGCCGTCAGCGGATAGCGGTAAACTACGAGCAGTACTTC.

This chain connects TRBV27 to TRBJ2-1; the match to TRBD1 covers 8 bases. Germline V lookup: CDR1 MNHEY, CDR2 SMNVEV (reference sequence). J gave up 6 bases and V 2 bases, and 9 bases lay outside the gene matches. The CDR3 totals 16 residues. As DNA, the CDR3 is TGTGCCAGCAGTTTAATCGGACAGGGAAGTCGCAATGAGCAGTTCTTC. This translates into CASSLIGQGSRNEQFF.

This clone was detected only once. The chain recombines TRBV9 with TRBJ2-1; 8 bases are a match to TRBD2. Germline V lookup: CDR1 SGDLS, CDR2 YYNGEE. The CDR3 totals 14 residues. V trimming: 4 bases; J trimming: 6 bases; junction bases outside the gene matches: 6. CDR3 DNA sequence: TGTGCCAGCAGCCCGGGGGGGACCCCCAATGAGCAGTTCTTC. It encodes CASSPGGTPNEQFF. Full variable domain (outside the CDR3, taken from reference TRBV9 and TRBJ2-1): DSGVTQTPKHLITATGQRVTLRCSPRSGDLSVYWYQQSLDQGLQFLIQYYNGEERAKGNILERFSAQQFPDLHSELNLSSLELGDSALYFCASSPGGTPNEQFFGPGTRLTVL.

The chain is built from TRBV5-1 and TRBJ1-1; possibly TRBD1 for D (5 bases). The V gene lost 0 bases and the J gene lost 0 bases, with 15 bases spanning the gap. Germline assignment: CDR1 SGHRS and CDR2 YFSETQ. The CDR3 extends over 17 amino acids. The CDR3 coding sequence is TGCGCCAGCAGCTTGGCAACAGGATTGGGGTTGAACACTGAAGCTTTCTTT. This encodes CASSLATGLGLNTEAFF.

The genes are TRBV3-1 (or the pseudogene TRBV3-2) and TRBJ2-7; 7 bases line up with TRBD1. Germline V lookup: CDR1 LGHDT, CDR2 YNNKEL (reference sequence). J lost 2 bases, V lost 0 bases, and 10 bases had no gene match. This CDR3 has 17 amino acids. CDR3 in amino acids: CASSQEGGNFNPYEQYF. For the CDR3, the DNA is TGTGCCAGCAGCCAAGAAGGGGGCAACTTCAATCCCTACGAGCAGTACTTC.

This clone appeared a single time. The rearrangement links TRBV4-2 to TRBJ2-6; 14 nucleotides agree with TRBD2. Unmatched junction bases numbered 4, after V lost 4 bases and J lost 2 bases. Germline assignment: CDR1 LGHNA and CDR2 YNFKEQ. This CDR3 comprises 18 residues. CDR3 loop: CASSRGLAGGAGANVLTF. The CDR3 DNA follows: TGTGCCAGCAGCCGCGGACTAGCGGGAGGAGCTGGGGCCAACGTCCTGACTTTC.